The 21 T cell receptor beta chains below all came from one sample that was sequenced in a study of cytomegalovirus exposure and HLA in healthy donors. The method was immunoSEQ multiplex PCR; TCRdb's version includes in-frame clones alone and lacks a portion of them. The sample lists over 150,000 clones, 85% to 90% occurring once. The sequencing sample was made of PBMCs. The source of these receptors is a human donor in good health.

The chain combines TRBV15 with TRBJ1-5; a weak D match, TRBD1 (6 bases). Trimming pared 6 bases from V and 0 bases from J, leaving 12 bases between. The CDR3 sequence is 15 residues long. Germline loops: CDR1 LNHNV, CDR2 YYDKDF (reference sequence). The CDR3 loop reads CATSSRGYSNQPQHF. For the CDR3, the DNA is TGTGCCACCAGTTCCAGGGGATATAGCAATCAGCCCCAGCATTTT.

The chain links TRBV6-5 to TRBJ2-7, with TRBD1 matching over 7 bases. Trimming cost V 6 bases and J 1 base; bases outside gene matches: 9. Germline CDR1 is MNHEY and CDR2 is SVGAGI. There are 15 residues in the CDR3. The CDR3 sequence is CASRGIQQGSYEQYF. The CDR3 DNA reads as TGTGCCAGCAGGGGAATCCAACAGGGGTCCTACGAGCAGTACTTC.

This clone was seen a single time. This sequence joins TRBV25-1 and TRBJ2-3; 13 bases are shared with TRBD2. The V and J ends lost 2 bases and 2 bases, in that order; junction bases with no gene match: 7. Germline V lookup: CDR1 MGHDK, CDR2 SYGVNS. This CDR3 is built from 18 residues. The CDR3: CASSEELLAGGPTDTQYF. The CDR3 nucleotides read TGTGCCAGCAGTGAAGAGTTACTAGCGGGGGGGCCCACAGATACGCAGTATTTT.

V gene TRBV7-9 combines with J gene TRBJ2-7; possibly TRBD1 for D (6 bases). The CDR3 runs to 13 residues. Germline values: CDR1 SEHNR, CDR2 FQNEAQ (reference sequence). Trimming stripped 5 bases from V and 7 bases from J, with 15 bases between. The CDR3 DNA sequence: TGTGCCAGCAGCAATCCCAGGGGATGGGAGCAGTACTTC. Its protein product is CASSNPRGWEQYF.

This clone has only a few counts. The CDR3 DNA is TGTGCCAGCAGTCGGGTGGCCGACTATGGCTACACCTTC. The encoded protein is CASSRVADYGYTF. This chain connects TRBV27 to TRBJ1-2; unclear D gene. The CDR3 spans 13 residues. Looked up from germline, CDR1 is MNHEY and CDR2 is SMNVEV (reference sequence). Deletions cut 5 bases from V and 3 bases from J, with 10 bases between.

The rearrangement links TRBV6-1 to TRBJ1-1, with no clear D. Germline CDR1 is MNHNS and CDR2 is SASEGT. Between the trimmed V and J ends, which lost 6 bases and 11 bases, there was a span of 19 bases. The CDR3 covers 13 residues. The CDR3 loop reads CASRNEWGGLAFF. The DNA for the CDR3 is TGTGCCAGCAGAAACGAATGGGGAGGGTTGGCTTTCTTT.

V usage is TRBV18 and J usage is TRBJ2-2; 12 bases match TRBD2. This CDR3 contains 16 residues. Germline CDR1 reads KGHSH; CDR2 reads LQKENI. The trim removed 3 bases at V and 5 bases at J, leaving 4 bases unmatched. The CDR3 region is CASSPNGLAGTGELFF. In DNA, the CDR3 is TGTGCCAGCTCACCGAACGGACTAGCGGGGACCGGGGAGCTGTTTTTT.

The J gene is TRBJ2-2, the V gene TRBV19; 7 bases map to TRBD1. The CDR3 consists of 15 residues. V was clipped by 5 bases and J by 6 bases; unmatched bases: 9. CDR1 and CDR2 from the germline V gene are LNHDA and SQIVND (reference sequence). The CDR3: CASSRDRVGSGELFF. The CDR3 nucleotides are TGTGCCAGTAGTCGCGACAGGGTCGGGTCCGGGGAGCTGTTTTTT.

Concerning this clone itself: At one boundary the junction diverges from the germline segment, which might be a read error. The V call is TRBV6-5, the J call TRBJ1-1, with 7 bases matching TRBD1. The germline V gene encodes CDR1 MNHEY and CDR2 SVGAGI. The CDR3 is 12 amino acids. CDR3 nucleotides: TGTGCCAGCAGCCAACAGGGGCCTGAAGTTTTCTTT. It yields the protein CASSQQGPEVFF.

This clone came up once. The V call is TRBV25-1, the J call TRBJ2-1; D perhaps matches TRBD2 (5 bases). CDR3 length: 17 residues. Germline-derived CDR1 and CDR2 are MGHDK and SYGVNS. Trimming took off 6 bases at V and 4 bases at J, with 22 bases between the two ends. CDR3 amino acids: CASSWQPAGPAYNEQFF. CDR3 in DNA: TGTGCCAGCAGCTGGCAACCGGCGGGCCCCGCATACAATGAGCAGTTCTTC.

The rearrangement links TRBV29-1 to TRBJ1-1; no clear D gene. Deletions cut 4 bases from V and 3 bases from J, with 3 bases between. The CDR3 totals 10 residues. Germline assignment: CDR1 SQVTM and CDR2 ANQGSEA. The CDR3 region has the DNA TGCAGCGTTGGGCACACTGAAGCTTTCTTT. Translating it yields CSVGHTEAFF.

The rearrangement uses TRBV5-1 and TRBJ2-7; TRBD2 might be the D (6 bases). The V and J ends lost 0 bases and 5 bases respectively, with 12 bases between them. Looked up from germline, CDR1 is SGHRS and CDR2 is YFSETQ. The CDR3 spans 14 residues. For the CDR3, the DNA is TGCGCCAGCAGCTTGGTCGCGGGAAAAGACGAGCAGTACTTC. This encodes CASSLVAGKDEQYF.

The V and J genes are TRBV30 and TRBJ2-3; 9 bases are shared with TRBD2. Germline V CDR1 and CDR2: GTSNPN, SVGIG (reference sequence). V shed 5 bases and J 0 bases; nucleotides not matched to a gene: 6. The CDR3 runs to 15 residues. The CDR3 protein is CAWGRAGGSTDTQYF. The CDR3 DNA follows: TGTGCCTGGGGGAGAGCGGGGGGAAGCACAGATACGCAGTATTTT.

CDR3 sequence (DNA): TGCGCCAGCAGCTTGGAACAGGTCTTCGACGAGCAGTACTTC. This sequence encodes CASSLEQVFDEQYF. V gene TRBV5-1 combines with J gene TRBJ2-7, with D maybe TRBD1 (5 bases). V lost 0 bases and J 5 bases, leaving 12 bases between the germline ends. This CDR3 has 14 amino acids. The germline gives CDR1 SGHRS, CDR2 YFSETQ.

V is TRBV2 and J is TRBJ1-3; possibly TRBD1 for D (6 bases). With 4 bases removed from V and 0 bases from J, the gap between germline ends came to 13 bases. CDR1 is SNHLY, CDR2 FYNNEI, per germline. The CDR3 consists of 16 residues. The CDR3 DNA sequence: TGTGCCAGCAGTGTTAGGACAGCTAGCTCTGGAAACACCATATATTTT. It encodes CASSVRTASSGNTIYF.

V is TRBV6-1 and J is TRBJ2-5; the match to TRBD1 covers 9 bases. CDR3 length: 16 residues. Germline values: CDR1 MNHNS, CDR2 SASEGT. The junction had 6 bases not matched to a gene; V was cut back by 3 bases and J by 1 base. As DNA, the CDR3 is TGTGCCAGCAGTGACTACTCGGGACAGGGCCAAGAGACCCAGTACTTC. As protein: CASSDYSGQGQETQYF.

This clone is a singleton in its sample. The genes are TRBV7-6 and TRBJ2-6; no definite D call. With 6 bases removed from V and 2 bases from J, the gap between germline ends came to 8 bases. Per germline, CDR1 SGHVS and CDR2 FNYEAQ. The length of the CDR3 is 14 residues. The CDR3 DNA reads as TGTGCCAGCAGTTACTCCACTGGGGCCAACGTCCTGACTTTC. Its protein product is CASSYSTGANVLTF. Combining the CDR3 with reference TRBV7-6 and TRBJ2-6 gives the whole variable domain GAGVSQSPRYKVTKRGQDVALRCDPISGHVSLYWYRQALGQGPEFLTYFNYEAQQDKSGLPNDRFSAERPEGSISTLTIQRTEQRDSAMYRCASSYSTGANVLTFGAGSRLTVL.

This chain uses TRBV5-6 with TRBJ2-1, with 8 bases matching TRBD2. With V trimmed by 1 base and J by 0 bases, 9 bases remained unmatched. This CDR3 contains 18 residues. The germline V gene has CDR1 SGHDT and CDR2 YYEEEE. This CDR3 is CASSLLVAGTSSYNEQFF. In nucleotides, the CDR3 is TGTGCCAGCAGCTTGTTAGTAGCGGGGACCTCCTCCTACAATGAGCAGTTCTTC.

The V call is TRBV5-1, the J call TRBJ2-7, with 8 positions matching TRBD2. J lost 5 bases, V lost 4 bases, and 5 bases had no gene match. CDR1 SGHRS and CDR2 YFSETQ come from the germline V gene. The CDR3 has 13 amino acids. The CDR3 DNA follows: TGCGCCAGCAGCCCTGGGACTAGTGACGAGCAGTACTTC. Protein product: CASSPGTSDEQYF.

This clone was counted a few times. The J gene is TRBJ2-1, the V gene TRBV5-1, with 8 bases identical to TRBD2. The CDR3 is 17 amino acids. Germline V lookup: CDR1 SGHRS, CDR2 YFSETQ. The junction had 8 bases not matched to a gene; V was cut back by 0 bases and J by 3 bases. The CDR3 loop reads CASSLGGSGIGYNEQFF. The CDR3 DNA reads TGCGCCAGCAGCTTGGGGGGTAGCGGGATAGGCTACAATGAGCAGTTCTTC. Variable domain in full (rest from reference TRBV5-1 and TRBJ2-1): KAGVTQTPRYLIKTRGQQVTLSCSPISGHRSVSWYQQTPGQGLQFLFEYFSETQRNKGNFPGRFSGRQFSNSRSEMNVSTLELGDSALYLCASSLGGSGIGYNEQFFGPGTRLTVL.

The chain combines TRBV7-2 with TRBJ1-2; 8 bases fit TRBD1. The germline gives CDR1 SGHTA, CDR2 FQGNSA. The trim removed 5 bases at V and 5 bases at J, leaving 10 bases unmatched. CDR3 length equals 15 residues. The CDR3 DNA reads TGTGCCAGCAGCCCCGGGACAGGACACATTTATGGCTACACCTTC. Its protein product is CASSPGTGHIYGYTF.